This entry features one T cell receptor (beta chain) sequence. Only in-frame clones appear in the TCRdb table, and some are missing; sequencing was by immunoSEQ multiplex PCR. Of 70,000 to 95,000 clones listed, 90% to 95% are singletons. The sample comes from a study of T cell changes during pregnancy in multiple sclerosis. With 7 bases removed from V and 4 bases from J, the gap between germline ends came to 14 bases. The CDR3 length is 14 residues. Germline assignment: CDR1 LNHDA and CDR2 SQIVND (reference sequence). V usage is TRBV19 and J usage is TRBJ2-1; D is possibly TRBD2 (5 bases). The source material was peripheral blood, sampled in the third trimester of pregnancy. The receptor was derived from a female donor with multiple sclerosis, enrolled in a pregnancy study. The CDR3 sequence: CASNDGIGYNEQFF. CDR3 coding DNA: TGTGCCAGTAATGACGGGATTGGTTACAATGAGCAGTTCTTC. The full variable domain, rest sourced from reference TRBV19 and TRBJ2-1, is DGGITQSPKYLFRKEGQNVTLSCEQNLNHDAMYWYRQDPGQGLRLIYYSQIVNDFQKGDIAEGYSVSREKKESFPLTVTSAQKNPTAFYLCASNDGIGYNEQFFGPGTRLTVL.